This T cell receptor beta chain was found in a study of blood T cell repertoires in COVID-19. Study in general: Acute and convalescent COVID-19 samples came from the United States, Italy and Spain. The analysed material was cDNA or gDNA that came from T cells, B-cell-depleted T cells, or PBMCs.

Enrollment of patients from Seattle took place during active infection, with longitudinal follow-up. Authors' data handling: Reference gene primer amplification gave nucleated cell count estimates. Sequenced by immunoSEQ multiplex PCR; TCRdb stores in-frame clones only, minus some. That table furnishes V, J and clone size, whereas the DNA furnished D and trimming. The table includes some 300,000 clones, 85% to 90% detected once. Germline values: CDR1 MGHDK, CDR2 SYGVNS. The CDR3 consists of 13 residues. The V gene end was trimmed by 6 bases and the J gene end by 6 bases; junction bases not matched to a gene: 4.

The origin of this receptor is a woman aged 30 to 39 with COVID-19, enrolled during active disease. The chain is built from TRBV25-1 and TRBJ2-3, with 9 positions matching TRBD1. Sequenced material: peripheral blood. In DNA, the CDR3 is TGTGCCAGCAGGGGACAGGGCGGCGATACGCAGTATTTT. Protein sequence: CASRGQGGDTQYF.